This T cell receptor (beta chain) was identified in a study of blood T cell repertoires in COVID-19. Those enrolled, adults aged roughly 18 to 89 years, came from fewer than 25 US areas. In Cohort 3, a recovered donor had either two negative PCRs, clearance, or symptom resolution. TCRdb keeps only in-frame clones here, not all; method: immunoSEQ multiplex PCR. The sample includes a few hundred thousand clones, approximately 89% seen only once; the top ten take around a tenth. The TCR sequence derives from a woman aged 40 to 50 who had recovered from COVID-19. Material for sequencing was PBMCs or T cells enriched from blood (not recorded which).

The CDR3 region has the DNA TGTGCCAGCAGCCCCGCGTGGGGGGCTAACTATGGCTACACCTTC. It specifies CASSPAWGANYGYTF. The chain couples TRBV7-2 to TRBJ1-2; a weak D match, TRBD1 (5 bases). Trimming removed 5 bases at V and 0 bases at J, with 13 bases between. Germline V lookup: CDR1 SGHTA, CDR2 FQGNSA. The CDR3 extends over 15 amino acids.